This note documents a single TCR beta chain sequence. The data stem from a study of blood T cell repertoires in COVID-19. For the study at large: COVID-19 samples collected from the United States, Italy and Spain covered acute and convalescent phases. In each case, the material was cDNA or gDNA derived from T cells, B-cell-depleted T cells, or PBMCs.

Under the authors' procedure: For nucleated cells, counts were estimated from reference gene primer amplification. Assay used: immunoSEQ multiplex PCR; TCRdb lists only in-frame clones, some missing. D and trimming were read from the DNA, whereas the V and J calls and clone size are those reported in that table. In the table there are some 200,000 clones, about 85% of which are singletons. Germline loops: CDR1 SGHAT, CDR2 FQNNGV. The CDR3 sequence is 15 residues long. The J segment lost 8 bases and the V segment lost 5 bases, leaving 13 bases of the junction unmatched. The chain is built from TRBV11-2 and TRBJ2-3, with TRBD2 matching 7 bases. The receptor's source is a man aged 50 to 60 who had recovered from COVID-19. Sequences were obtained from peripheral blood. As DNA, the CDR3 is TGTGCCAGCAGCATCCGACTAGCTAGGTTCATTACGCAGTATTTT. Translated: CASSIRLARFITQYF.